The TCR beta chain under discussion was sequenced for a study of T cell repertoires in cytomegalovirus infection (dated by TCRdb to the late 2010s). Describing the broader study: The HLA type of each donor mattered for the analysis, because public TCR beta signatures pointed to carriage of CMV infection along with the matching HLA type.

Broader findings and caveats from the paper: The ex vivo response was dominated by HLA-C-restricted CMV-specific TCR beta clonotypes, which also provided the single most frequent clonotype in two of eight donors. In both this cohort and an independent approximately 370-donor cohort, the cumulative frequency of public TCR beta family members distinguished carriers of CMV infection plus the relevant HLA type.

Instrument on record: Illumina HiSeq 1500. TCRdb reprocessing: public reads trimmed at Q25 with fastp, clones called with MiXCR, in-frame beta chains kept. Here each entry gathers all rows of one CDR3 protein and keeps the most common genes and DNA. This sample comprises about 300,000 distinct CDR3 sequences, approximately 8.9% of them detected only once. Of the sample, more than 2.5% is held by the ten largest clones. This clonotype occurred many times. There is no known antigen for this receptor. Nothing much larger sits one base from this clone, and base qualities are not available. The specimen was PBMCs. This receptor was taken from a human donor in good health (CMV status not recorded). Some clones in this sample may be carry-over from other donors' samples.

The DNA reads as follows: TGCAGTGCTAGAGATGGGCGGGGGGGGAATGAGCAGTTCTTC. This codes for CSARDGRGGNEQFF. The rearranged chain carries TRBV20-1 and TRBJ2-1; TRBD2 fits 9 bases in the junction. CDR1 and CDR2 (DFQATT, SNEGSKA) derive from the germline V gene (reference sequence). Trimmed from V: 0 bases; trimmed from J: 7 bases; junction bases lacking a gene match: 4. Measured from the cysteine to the phenylalanine, the CDR3 is 14 residues long. Only the CDR3 part of the read is kept: 42 bases, read in frame from the first base.